The 17 T cell receptor beta chains below all came from one sample that was sequenced in a study of T cells in Graves' hyperthyroidism and ophthalmopathy. There were TCR beta CDR3 regions amplified from RNA transcripts. Primed by the HTBI set, a first-round RT-PCR was run on the TCR CDR3. Via MiXCR, TCRdb re-called the multiplex PCR reads, giving one row per CDR3 protein. The table has about 300,000 distinct CDR3 sequences, roughly 19% seen once. The specimen was blood. The receptor source for this set is a man in his fifties with Graves' ophthalmopathy.

CDR3 sequence reads: CASSVPQRYPNTGELFF. The CDR3 DNA reads TGTGCCAGCAGCGTACCCCAGCGGTACCCGAACACCGGGGAGCTGTTTTTT. The chain uses TRBV9 and TRBJ2-2; D perhaps matches TRBD2 (5 bases). Germline CDR1 and CDR2: SGDLS and YYNGEE. This CDR3 spans 17 amino acids. The ends were cut back, 1 base at V and 0 bases at J, with 13 bases in the middle. Together with reference TRBV9 and TRBJ2-2, the CDR3 gives the full variable domain: DSGVTQTPKHLITATGQRVTLRCSPRSGDLSVYWYQQSLDQGLQFLIQYYNGEERAKGNILERFSAQQFPDLHSELNLSSLELGDSALYFCASSVPQRYPNTGELFFGEGSRLTVL.

This clonotype was recorded at least ten times. V gene TRBV5-6 combines with J gene TRBJ2-5, with 7 bases lining up with TRBD1. After removal of 4 bases from V and 5 bases from J, the junction contained 14 bases not matched to a gene. CDR3 size: 16 residues. CDR1 and CDR2 (germline): SGHDT, YYEEEE. The CDR3 reads CASSPGRARGKETQYF. CDR3 sequence (DNA): TGTGCCAGCAGCCCTGGTCGGGCCAGGGGGAAGGAGACCCAGTACTTC.

This clonotype occurred a few times. As DNA, the CDR3 is TGTGCCAGCTCCCAATGGGCAGGGAATGAAAAACTGTTTTTT. This gives the protein CASSQWAGNEKLFF. The rearrangement links TRBV28 to TRBJ1-4, with a weak D call TRBD1 (5 bases). Per the germline V gene, CDR1 is MDHEN and CDR2 is SYDVKM. This CDR3 comprises 14 residues. V dropped 8 bases and J dropped 5 bases, with 15 bases sitting between them. The complete variable domain, with remaining parts taken from reference TRBV28 and TRBJ1-4, reads DVKVTQSSRYLVKRTGEKVFLECVQDMDHENMFWYRQDPGLGLRLIYFSYDVKMKEKGDIPEGYSVSREKKERFSLILESASTNQTSMYLCASSQWAGNEKLFFGSGTQLSVL.

This clonotype is medium-sized by share. The rearrangement uses TRBV27 and TRBJ2-2, with TRBD2 matching 9 bases. The V gene's germline CDR1 is MNHEY and CDR2 SMNVEV (reference sequence). V lost 6 bases and J lost 2; bases outside the gene matches: 7. The length of the CDR3 is 16 residues. CDR3 DNA sequence: TGTGCCAGCAGGCTGGGACTAGCCATTAACACCGGGGAGCTGTTTTTT. Translation gives CASRLGLAINTGELFF.

This clonotype came up many times. The genes are TRBV18 and TRBJ2-2; no clear D gene. CDR3 length: 14 amino acids. V was cut by 6 bases and J by 1 base, with 9 bases left in between. Germline V gene lookup returns CDR1 KGHSH and CDR2 LQKENI. The CDR3 protein is CASSQGQNTGELFF. CDR3 nucleotide sequence: TGTGCCAGCTCGCAAGGTCAGAACACCGGGGAGCTGTTTTTT.

This clonotype showed up many times. V gene TRBV5-1 combines with J gene TRBJ2-2; D call uncertain. Per germline, CDR1 SGHRS and CDR2 YFSETQ. Trimming removed 4 bases at V and 1 base at J, with 8 bases between. This CDR3 region has 14 residues. The CDR3 reads CASSGTLNTGELFF. The CDR3 bases are TGCGCCAGCAGCGGAACCCTGAACACCGGGGAGCTGTTTTTT.

The V gene is TRBV10-3, the J gene TRBJ1-1; 8 bases are shared with TRBD1. The CDR3 is 13 amino acids. V lost 5 bases and J lost 7; bases outside the gene matches: 6. Germline-derived CDR1 and CDR2 are ENHRY and SYGVKD. The CDR3 region has the DNA TGTGCCATCAGTAGACAGGGGCCGAATGAAGCTTTCTTT. Protein sequence: CAISRQGPNEAFF.

This clonotype was counted between two and nine times. This rearrangement joins TRBV28 to TRBJ2-3; TRBD1 aligns across 9 bases. Germline CDR1 MDHEN, CDR2 SYDVKM. The ends lost 11 bases at V and 7 bases at J; junction bases unmatched: 10. The length of the CDR3 is 13 residues. CDR3 sequence reads: CAGRGQGEYTQYF. CDR3 nucleotide sequence: TGTGCCGGCCGGGGACAGGGAGAGTATACGCAGTATTTT.

The chain is built from TRBV28 and TRBJ2-5; D could derive from TRBD1 or TRBD2 (5 bases each). V shed 7 bases and J shed 3 bases, with 21 bases lying between them. The CDR3 has 16 amino acids. The germline V gene has CDR1 MDHEN and CDR2 SYDVKM. In nucleotides, the CDR3 is TGTGCCAGCATCCCAGGGCGGGCCAGAATTAAAGAGACCCAGTACTTC. Its protein is CASIPGRARIKETQYF.

In this sample, this clonotype turned up a few times. The rearrangement joins TRBV20-1 to TRBJ2-7, with D perhaps TRBD1 (5 bases). Germline values: CDR1 DFQATT, CDR2 SNEGSKA (reference sequence). CDR3 length: 14 residues. Trimming left V 6 bases short and J 0 bases short, with 15 bases between. The CDR3 spells CSAPGAGYSYEQYF. Written as DNA, the CDR3 is TGCAGTGCCCCTGGGGCAGGGTACTCCTACGAGCAGTACTTC.

This clonotype was seen ten or more times. DNA for the CDR3: TGCGCCAGCAGCTTGGACCCCTTGAGGTACAATGAGCAGTTCTTC. This codes for CASSLDPLRYNEQFF. The V gene is TRBV5-1, the J gene TRBJ2-1; D unresolved. CDR1 and CDR2 (germline): SGHRS, YFSETQ. The CDR3 runs to 15 residues. V lost 0 bases to trimming and J lost 4 bases, with 11 bases between them.

This chain links TRBV9 with TRBJ2-3; 10 bases are shared with TRBD2. Unmatched junction bases numbered 6, after V lost 4 bases and J lost 4 bases. Germline V gene sequence: CDR1 SGDLS, CDR2 YYNGEE. There are 15 residues in the CDR3. The CDR3 DNA reads as TGTGCCAGCAGCCCACCTAGCGGGAGAGCAGATACGCAGTATTTT. It translates to CASSPPSGRADTQYF.

This clonotype came up many times. V usage is TRBV11-2 and J usage is TRBJ2-1, with TRBD2 identical over 10 bases. There are 16 residues in the CDR3. V was pared by 1 base and J by 7 bases, with 7 bases of the junction left unmatched. Per the germline V gene, CDR1 is SGHAT and CDR2 is FQNNGV. CDR3 coding DNA: TGTGCCAGCAGCTTAGTTGGGAGCGGGAGGGTGAATGAGCAGTTCTTC. Translating it yields CASSLVGSGRVNEQFF.

The gene calls are TRBV7-3 and TRBJ2-2; TRBD2 is a possible D gene (6 bases). There are 15 residues in the CDR3. Germline V lookup: CDR1 SGHTA, CDR2 FQGTGA. V was clipped by 8 bases and J by 1 base, with 14 bases between them. CDR3 sequence: CASESGVGNTGELFF. For the CDR3, the DNA is TGTGCCAGCGAATCGGGGGTTGGGAACACCGGGGAGCTGTTTTTT.

The chain has TRBV29-1 and TRBJ1-2, with D tentatively TRBD1 (5 bases). Germline V gene data show CDR1 as SQVTM and CDR2 as ANQGSEA. This CDR3 is 13 amino acids long. Trimming pared 4 bases from V and 5 bases from J, leaving 14 bases between. The CDR3 bases are TGCAGCGTTGGGGGCAGGGAGAATTATGGCTACACCTTC. This gives the protein CSVGGRENYGYTF.

This chain uses TRBV5-1 with TRBJ2-3; TRBD2 is a possible D gene (5 bases). The germline V gene has CDR1 SGHRS and CDR2 YFSETQ. The CDR3 totals 13 residues. V shed 10 bases and J shed 0 bases, with 12 bases lying between them. The CDR3 DNA reads as TGCGCCTGCGGCGCTAGCAGCACAGATACGCAGTATTTT. Encoded protein: CACGASSTDTQYF.

This clonotype has more than one count but fewer than ten. V gene TRBV20-1 combines with J gene TRBJ2-1, with 11 bases fitting TRBD2. The V gene's germline CDR1 is DFQATT and CDR2 SNEGSKA (reference sequence). The trim removed 3 bases at V and 2 bases at J, leaving 3 bases unmatched. This CDR3 spans 15 amino acids. The CDR3 DNA is TGCAGTGCTAGTGTAGCGGGAGGGCCCTACAATGAGCAGTTCTTC. Its protein product is CSASVAGGPYNEQFF.